This T cell receptor (beta chain) is drawn from a study of cytomegalovirus exposure and HLA in healthy donors. Findings of the study overall: Some TCR beta chains (about 180 of them) were listed as cytomegalovirus-associated. Earlier results showed most TCR beta V segments being productive about 87% or about 30% of the time. A link between a missense DCLRE1C variant and TCR beta V- and J-gene trimming emerged from a later analysis. Specific recognition of CMV antigens was confirmed in vitro for a few chains (all CMV-associated).

Germline V CDR1 and CDR2: SGHTA, FQGTGA. This CDR3 spans 16 amino acids. Trimming removed 0 bases from V and 6 bases from J; junction bases left unmatched: 7. On this clone: The antigen remains unidentified.

Primers included in the PCR were 60 Vbeta and 13 Jbeta primers. Clones were read by immunoSEQ multiplex PCR, and TCRdb kept only the in-frame ones, dropping some. The top ten clones hold about 13% of a sample with 150,000 or so clones, 70% to 80% of them seen once. The receptor comes from a middle-aged man in good health and CMV-seropositive. The sequencing input was PBMCs. V gene TRBV7-3 combines with J gene TRBJ2-2; 7 bases line up with TRBD1. CDR3 sequence reads: CASSLTRRGQAGELFF. As DNA, the CDR3 is TGTGCCAGCAGCTTAACGCGAAGGGGGCAGGCCGGGGAGCTGTTTTTT.